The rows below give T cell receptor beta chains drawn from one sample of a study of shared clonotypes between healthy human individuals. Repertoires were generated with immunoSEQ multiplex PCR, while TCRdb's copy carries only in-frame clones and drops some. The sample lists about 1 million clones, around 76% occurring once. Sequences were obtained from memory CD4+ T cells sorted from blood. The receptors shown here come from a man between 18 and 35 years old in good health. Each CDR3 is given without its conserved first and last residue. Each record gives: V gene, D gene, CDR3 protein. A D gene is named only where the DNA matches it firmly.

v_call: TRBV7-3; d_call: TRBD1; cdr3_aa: ASSPTTGIFNEQF
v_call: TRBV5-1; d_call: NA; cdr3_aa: ASSGGTDLNTGELF
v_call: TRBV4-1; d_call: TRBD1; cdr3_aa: ASSHPDRGPTNIQY
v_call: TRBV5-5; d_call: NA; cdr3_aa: ASRPTGTFSYGYT
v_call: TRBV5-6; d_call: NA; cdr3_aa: ASSSLQVMNTEAF
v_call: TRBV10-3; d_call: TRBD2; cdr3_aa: ATTSGGRETQY
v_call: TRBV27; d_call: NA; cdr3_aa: ASTLTPSPTQGYT
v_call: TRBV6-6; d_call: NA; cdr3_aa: ASNGVDQPQH
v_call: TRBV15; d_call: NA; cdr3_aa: ATRSGEYTGELF
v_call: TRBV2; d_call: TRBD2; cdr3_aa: ASSVSGGFVETQY
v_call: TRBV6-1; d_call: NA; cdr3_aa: ASSPGPYNSPLH
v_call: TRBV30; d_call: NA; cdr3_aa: ALSGGRVDEQY
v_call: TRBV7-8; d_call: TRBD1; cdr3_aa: ASSHRQGNSPLH
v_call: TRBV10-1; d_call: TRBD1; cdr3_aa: ASSHGQGGGYT
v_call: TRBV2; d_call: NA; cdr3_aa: ASTREPTGEKLF
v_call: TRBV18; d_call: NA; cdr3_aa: ASSPLRAGMMAGNTIY
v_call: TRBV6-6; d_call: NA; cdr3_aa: ASGENSNQPQH
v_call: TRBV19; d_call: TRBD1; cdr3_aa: ASKTGVNQPQH
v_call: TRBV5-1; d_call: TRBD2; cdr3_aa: ASSPGLSTSFANEQF
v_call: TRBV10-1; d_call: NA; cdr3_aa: ATSRQRAGETQY
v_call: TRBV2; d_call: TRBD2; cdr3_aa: ASSPTSGVSETQY
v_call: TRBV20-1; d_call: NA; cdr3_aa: SGRSNEQF
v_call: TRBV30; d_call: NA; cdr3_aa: AWSGRWGFYGYT
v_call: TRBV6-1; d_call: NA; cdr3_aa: ASSEVWDTSNTEAF
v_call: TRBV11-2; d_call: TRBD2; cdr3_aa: ASSPGGLAQETQY
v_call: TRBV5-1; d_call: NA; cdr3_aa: ASSPGGVSDTQY
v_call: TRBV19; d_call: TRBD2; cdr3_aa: ASSPLGTSGIYEQY
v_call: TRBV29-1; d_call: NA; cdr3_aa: SVESRVSTEAF
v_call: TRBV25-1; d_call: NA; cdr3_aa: ASSELGGGRTDTQY
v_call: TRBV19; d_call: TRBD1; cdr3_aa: ASSITGGANTEAF
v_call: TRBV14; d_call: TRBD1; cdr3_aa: ASSQGLSGGGETQY
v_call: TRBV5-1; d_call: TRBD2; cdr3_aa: ASSLTSGSMDEQY
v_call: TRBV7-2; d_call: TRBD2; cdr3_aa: ASSFQAGGETQY
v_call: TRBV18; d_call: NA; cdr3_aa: ASSPGRNSPLH
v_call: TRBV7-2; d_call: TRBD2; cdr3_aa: ASSATSGRAKGLIEQY
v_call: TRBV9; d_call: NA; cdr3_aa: ASSAHGGGNYGYT
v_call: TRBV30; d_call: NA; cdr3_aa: AWSHGNTGELF
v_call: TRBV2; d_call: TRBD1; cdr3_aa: ASSKDRVDNGYT
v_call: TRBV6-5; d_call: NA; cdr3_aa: ASRKGVGTQY
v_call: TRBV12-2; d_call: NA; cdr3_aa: ASRQRGRSSYEQY